Listed here are 13 T cell receptor beta chains from one sample, sequenced in a study of blood T cell repertoires in COVID-19. Assay used: immunoSEQ multiplex PCR; TCRdb lists only in-frame clones, some missing. The table includes over 600,000 clones, about nine tenths detected once. Sequenced: peripheral blood. The receptors were gathered from a woman younger than 30 with acute or convalescent COVID-19.

The gene calls are TRBV11-3 and TRBJ1-1; no reliable D call. This CDR3 comprises 13 residues. V was clipped by 5 bases and J by 5 bases, with 12 bases between them. Germline-derived CDR1 and CDR2 are SGHNT and YENEEA. CDR3: CASSLNSGTEAFF. The CDR3 region has the DNA TGTGCCAGCAGCCTCAATTCGGGGACTGAAGCTTTCTTT.

The V gene is TRBV9, the J gene TRBJ1-5; 8 bases are shared with TRBD1. V lost 4 bases, J lost 2 bases, and 5 bases stayed unmatched. Germline V lookup: CDR1 SGDLS, CDR2 YYNGEE. The CDR3 is 15 residues long. The DNA of the CDR3 is TGTGCCAGCAGCCCCCCGGGACAGGGCAATCAGCCCCAGCATTTT. Residues: CASSPPGQGNQPQHF. Full variable domain (missing parts from reference TRBV9 and TRBJ1-5): DSGVTQTPKHLITATGQRVTLRCSPRSGDLSVYWYQQSLDQGLQFLIQYYNGEERAKGNILERFSAQQFPDLHSELNLSSLELGDSALYFCASSPPGQGNQPQHFGDGTRLSIL.

The genes are TRBV12-5 and TRBJ2-1; 9 bases line up with TRBD1. CDR3 size: 14 residues. The V gene's germline CDR1 is LGHNT and CDR2 FRNRAP. After removal of 6 bases from V and 6 bases from J, the junction contained 6 bases not matched to a gene. The CDR3 bases are TGTGCTAGTGGCCCGGGACAGGGATTCAATGAGCAGTTCTTC. This codes for CASGPGQGFNEQFF. Complete variable domain (other parts from reference TRBV12-5 and TRBJ2-1): DARVTQTPRHKVTEMGQEVTMRCQPILGHNTVFWYRQTMMQGLELLAYFRNRAPLDDSGMPKDRFSAEMPDATLATLKIQPSEPRDSAVYFCASGPGQGFNEQFFGPGTRLTVL.

This clone came up once. The same CDR3 can be traced to other DNA sequences in this sample. The V call is TRBV24-1, the J call TRBJ1-6; D not certain. CDR1 and CDR2 (germline): KGHDR, SFDVKD. V was cut by 3 bases and J by 0 bases, with 5 bases left in between. The CDR3 runs to 15 residues. The CDR3 sequence is CATSDGSSYNSPLHF. For the CDR3, the DNA is TGTGCCACCAGTGATGGGAGCTCCTATAATTCACCCCTCCACTTT.

This chain joins TRBV19 and TRBJ1-5; 8 bases map to TRBD1. CDR3 length: 18 amino acids. The V segment lost 4 bases and the J segment 6 bases; nucleotides outside the gene matches: 17. Germline CDR1 and CDR2: LNHDA and SQIVND (reference sequence). The CDR3 loop reads CASSTPIIRDRIPQPQHF. The CDR3 DNA reads TGTGCCAGTAGTACCCCGATCATCCGGGACAGGATACCTCAGCCCCAGCATTTT.

The chain combines TRBV5-1 with TRBJ2-6; 9 bases match TRBD1. The CDR3 runs to 18 residues. V lost 0 bases and J lost 1; bases outside the gene matches: 5. Looked up from germline, CDR1 is SGHRS and CDR2 is YFSETQ. The DNA for the CDR3 is TGCGCCAGCAGCTTGGACGGAGGGACAGGGTCTGGGGCCAACGTCCTGACTTTC. Translated: CASSLDGGTGSGANVLTF.

This chain joins TRBV7-2 and TRBJ2-2; TRBD2 matches at 14 bases. Germline assignment: CDR1 SGHTA and CDR2 FQGNSA. The CDR3 consists of 16 residues. The V and J ends lost 5 bases and 6 bases, in that order; junction bases with no gene match: 5. The CDR3 loop is CASSAGTSGGPGELFF. In nucleotides, the CDR3 is TGTGCCAGCAGCGCAGGGACTAGCGGGGGTCCCGGGGAGCTGTTTTTT. The variable domain in full, completed from reference TRBV7-2 and TRBJ2-2, reads GAGVSQSPSNKVTEKGKDVELRCDPISGHTALYWYRQSLGQGLEFLIYFQGNSAPDKSGLPSDRFSAERTGGSVSTLTIQRTQQEDSAVYLCASSAGTSGGPGELFFGEGSRLTVL.

The genes are TRBV12-3 or TRBV12-4 and TRBJ1-5, with D perhaps TRBD1 (5 bases). Trimming pared 7 bases from V and 7 bases from J, leaving 14 bases between. The CDR3 length is 13 residues. CDR3 DNA: TGTGCCAGCATCTCGGGGGATACGCAGCCCCAGCATTTT. It specifies CASISGDTQPQHF.

The V gene is TRBV9, the J gene TRBJ1-2; 8 bases are a match to TRBD1. CDR3 length: 13 amino acids. The V and J ends lost 4 bases and 8 bases, in that order; junction bases with no gene match: 7. CDR1 SGDLS and CDR2 YYNGEE come from the germline V gene. The CDR3 here is CASSSQTGDGYTF. DNA of the CDR3: TGTGCCAGCAGCTCCCAGACAGGGGACGGCTACACCTTC.

DNA of the CDR3: TGTGCCAGCAACCTTACCCGGGACATTTACGAGCAGTACTTC. Its translation: CASNLTRDIYEQYF. This chain links TRBV27 with TRBJ2-7; weak D call: TRBD1 (6 bases). The germline gives CDR1 MNHEY, CDR2 SMNVEV (reference sequence). CDR3 length: 14 residues. Trimming took off 7 bases at V and 4 bases at J, with 17 bases between the two ends.

This clone was detected only once. The chain carries TRBV11-1 and TRBJ1-2, with D perhaps TRBD1 (5 bases). The CDR3 covers 11 residues. The V end lost 8 bases, the J end lost 9 bases, and 13 bases lay between the germline ends. Germline lookup yields CDR1 SGHAT and CDR2 FQDESV (reference sequence). DNA for the CDR3: TGTGCCAGCTTCGGGGGAAGGAGCTACACCTTC. Protein product: CASFGGRSYTF.

This chain connects TRBV5-4 to TRBJ1-2, with no clear D. In germline, CDR1 is SGHNT, CDR2 YYREEE (reference sequence). The CDR3 sequence is 13 residues long. With 4 bases removed from V and 3 bases from J, the gap between germline ends came to 10 bases. CDR3 DNA sequence: TGTGCCAGCAGCCTTAACGCGGACTATGGCTACACCTTC. Protein product: CASSLNADYGYTF.

The rearrangement joins TRBV11-2 to TRBJ2-2; 8 bases map to TRBD2. The CDR3 length is 14 residues. The germline V gene encodes CDR1 SGHAT and CDR2 FQNNGV. Trimming took 5 bases from V and 4 from J; bases not matched to a gene: 3. In DNA, the CDR3 is TGTGCCAGCAGCCGGGGGGGGCCCACCGGGGAGCTGTTTTTT. It yields the protein CASSRGGPTGELFF.